This T cell receptor beta chain was identified during a study of glioma-infiltrating T cells after dendritic cell vaccination. The table came from immunoSEQ multiplex PCR; TCRdb's copy has only in-frame clones and leaves some out. The sample includes under 75,000 clones, approximately 87% of them seen just once. Noted time point: after dendritic cell vaccination, including at tumor progression/relapse. The germline CDR1 and CDR2 sequences are LGHNA and YNFKEQ. Trimming at V came to 1 base and at J to 4 bases, leaving 4 bases not matched to a gene. This CDR3 has 15 amino acids. The sample was blood, taken after dendritic cell vaccination. The rearrangement links TRBV4-2 to TRBJ2-5; 9 bases match TRBD2. The receptor was derived from a human donor with glioblastoma. This CDR3 reads CASSQGGLAGETQYF. CDR3 DNA: TGTGCCAGCAGCCAAGGGGGACTAGCTGGAGAGACCCAGTACTTC.